The 27 T cell receptor beta chains given below trace back to one sample, sequenced in a study of cytomegalovirus exposure and HLA in healthy donors. Researchers ran the PCR with 60 Vbeta and 13 Jbeta primers. Sequencing was performed with immunoSEQ multiplex PCR; in TCRdb, only in-frame clones are kept and a portion is missing. The sample comprises around 70,000 clones, 78% of which are singletons, and 7.5% to 10% rests with the top ten. Input material: PBMCs. The source is a woman between 40 and 50 years old in good health and CMV-seropositive.

The chain joins TRBV4-1 to TRBJ2-7; a possible D gene is TRBD2 (5 bases). V shed 3 bases and J shed 4 bases, with 22 bases lying between them. The CDR3 has 17 amino acids. CDR1 is MGHRA, CDR2 YSYEKL, per germline. DNA of the CDR3: TGCGCCAGCAGCCAGAGACATTTAGAGGGATTTAGGTACGAGCAGTACTTC. It yields the protein CASSQRHLEGFRYEQYF.

V is TRBV27 and J is TRBJ2-5; a possible D gene is TRBD1 (6 bases). The CDR3 is 13 amino acids. In germline, CDR1 is MNHEY, CDR2 SMNVEV (reference sequence). Trimming cost V 4 bases and J 5 bases, with 11 bases left between them. CDR3 sequence (DNA): TGTGCCAGCAGTTATTTTAGGGGGGAGACCCAGTACTTC. Translation gives CASSYFRGETQYF.

CDR3 protein: CASIQFKEGSYEQYF. DNA of the CDR3: TGTGCCAGCATACAATTTAAAGAGGGCTCCTACGAGCAGTACTTC. The chain is built from TRBV11-2 and TRBJ2-5, with D perhaps TRBD2 (5 bases). The DNA end is a closer match to TRBJ2-7, so the J assignment may be wrong. CDR3 length: 15 residues. Germline assignment: CDR1 SGHAT and CDR2 FQNNGV.

The genes are TRBV7-2 and TRBJ1-6, with 7 bases lining up with TRBD1. Germline CDR1 SGHTA, CDR2 FQGNSA. The CDR3 is 14 amino acids. The ends lost 7 bases at V and 6 bases at J; junction bases unmatched: 6. The CDR3 region is CASKRGQVNSPLHF. The CDR3 DNA reads TGTGCCAGCAAGAGAGGACAGGTTAATTCACCCCTCCACTTT.

The chain employs TRBV9 and TRBJ2-6; D is possibly TRBD1 (6 bases). The CDR3 consists of 17 residues. V lost 0 bases and J 1 base, leaving 11 bases between the germline ends. In germline, CDR1 is SGDLS, CDR2 YYNGEE. CDR3 coding DNA: TGTGCCAGCAGCGTAGCGGGACACCTATCTGGGGCCAACGTCCTGACTTTC. Encoded protein: CASSVAGHLSGANVLTF.

This clone was seen a handful of times. The V gene is TRBV11-1, the J gene TRBJ1-1, with 8 positions matching TRBD1. Germline trimming cut 5 bases from V and 6 bases from J; bases unmatched to any gene: 11. Germline-derived CDR1 and CDR2 are SGHAT and FQDESV (reference sequence). This CDR3 contains 15 residues. The CDR3 sequence is CASSGFTGGPAEAFF. Written as DNA, the CDR3 is TGTGCCAGCAGCGGTTTTACAGGGGGGCCCGCTGAAGCTTTCTTT.

The chain carries TRBV6-5 and TRBJ2-7; a possible D gene is TRBD2 (5 bases). The CDR3 runs to 15 residues. V lost 0 bases and J lost 3, with 12 bases in between. Germline loops: CDR1 MNHEY, CDR2 SVGAGI. CDR3 sequence (DNA): TGTGCCAGCAGTTACTCCGTGGGAGTAAACTACGAGCAGTACTTC. It codes for CASSYSVGVNYEQYF.

The gene calls are TRBV27 and TRBJ2-1; the match to TRBD2 covers 13 bases. This CDR3 spans 15 amino acids. With V trimmed by 6 bases and J by 8 bases, 7 bases remained unmatched. The germline V gene has CDR1 MNHEY and CDR2 SMNVEV (reference sequence). The CDR3 here is CASSPTSGGAYEQFF. The CDR3 DNA follows: TGTGCCAGCAGCCCTACTAGCGGGGGGGCCTATGAGCAGTTCTTC.

This chain joins TRBV4-2 and TRBJ2-3; D is perhaps TRBD2 (7 bases). Trimming left V 4 bases short and J 4 bases short, with 15 bases between. The CDR3 totals 15 residues. Germline V lookup: CDR1 LGHNA, CDR2 YNFKEQ. CDR3 loop: CASSLKGGGPDTQYF. The CDR3 DNA reads TGTGCCAGCAGCCTTAAGGGGGGGGGCCCAGATACGCAGTATTTT.

The rearrangement uses TRBV9 and TRBJ2-5, with TRBD2 as a possible D gene (7 bases). This CDR3 has 15 amino acids. V was pared by 0 bases and J by 4 bases, with 13 bases between. From germline, CDR1 is SGDLS and CDR2 YYNGEE. CDR3 amino acids: CASSVALGGAETQYF. The CDR3 region has the DNA TGTGCCAGCAGCGTAGCTCTAGGGGGGGCAGAGACCCAGTACTTC.

The J gene is TRBJ2-2, the V gene TRBV2; tentative D call: TRBD2 (5 bases). The CDR3 is 16 residues long. The germline V gene has CDR1 SNHLY and CDR2 FYNNEI. With 4 bases removed from V and 5 bases from J, the gap between germline ends came to 17 bases. The DNA of the CDR3 is TGTGCCAGCAGTGTATTGACTCCGGCGGGTACCGGGGAGCTGTTTTTT. Translated: CASSVLTPAGTGELFF.

The chain employs TRBV10-3 and TRBJ2-1, with D possibly matching TRBD1 (6 bases). The CDR3 has 13 amino acids. Germline assignment: CDR1 ENHRY and CDR2 SYGVKD. Trimming cost V 7 bases and J 3 bases, with 10 bases left between them. CDR3 nucleotides: TGTGCCATCAAAAGGGACATCTACAATGAGCAGTTCTTC. It yields the protein CAIKRDIYNEQFF.

The chain uses TRBV9 and TRBJ1-2; TRBD1 aligns across 12 bases. The CDR3 is made up of 14 amino acids. Germline V gene data show CDR1 as SGDLS and CDR2 as YYNGEE. V was clipped by 4 bases and J by 6 bases; unmatched bases: 4. Here the CDR3 reads CASSPGQGANGYTF. In DNA form, the CDR3 reads TGTGCCAGCAGCCCGGGACAGGGGGCAAATGGCTACACCTTC.

The rearrangement joins TRBV2 to TRBJ1-1; 8 bases match TRBD1. With V trimmed by 4 bases and J by 5 bases, 3 bases remained unmatched. The germline V gene has CDR1 SNHLY and CDR2 FYNNEI. The CDR3 runs 13 residues. CDR3 loop: CASSGQGWTEAFF. CDR3 sequence (DNA): TGTGCCAGCAGTGGACAGGGGTGGACTGAAGCTTTCTTT.

This clone occurred a few times. This sequence joins TRBV4-3 and TRBJ1-1; 7 nucleotides align to TRBD1. The CDR3 runs to 14 residues. V lost 4 bases and J lost 4; bases outside the gene matches: 6. Germline CDR1 is LGHNA and CDR2 is YSLEER. The CDR3 region has the DNA TGCGCCAGCAGCCCCGAAAACAGGGGCACTGAAGCTTTCTTT. It encodes CASSPENRGTEAFF.

This clone was detected only a few times. This chain uses TRBV6-6 with TRBJ2-3, with TRBD2 matching 10 bases. Germline V gene sequence: CDR1 MNHNY, CDR2 SVGAGI (reference sequence). This CDR3 is 15 amino acids long. J lost 2 bases, V lost 5 bases, and 4 bases had no gene match. This CDR3 reads CASSPSGGITDTQYF. In nucleotides, the CDR3 is TGTGCCAGCAGTCCTAGCGGGGGAATCACAGATACGCAGTATTTT.

V usage is TRBV5-6 and J usage is TRBJ2-5; TRBD1 aligns across 8 bases. Per the germline V gene, CDR1 is SGHDT and CDR2 is YYEEEE. V was clipped by 3 bases and J by 4 bases; unmatched bases: 2. The CDR3 has 13 amino acids. CDR3 region: CASSWTGIETQYF. The CDR3, as DNA: TGTGCCAGCAGCTGGACAGGGATAGAGACCCAGTACTTC.

The rearrangement joins TRBV4-3 to TRBJ2-1; perhaps TRBD2 as D (6 bases). The CDR3 loop spans 12 amino acids. The germline V gene has CDR1 LGHNA and CDR2 YSLEER. Trimming stripped 0 bases from V and 16 bases from J, with 13 bases between. DNA for the CDR3: TGCGCCAGCAGCCAAGAGGGGGGACTCCATTTCTTC. Translating it yields CASSQEGGLHFF.

J is TRBJ1-4 and V is TRBV30; no definite D call. The CDR3 runs to 13 residues. V was pared by 7 bases and J by 1 base, with 10 bases between. CDR1 is GTSNPN and CDR2 is SVGIG in the germline V gene (reference sequence). As DNA, the CDR3 is TGTGCCTTCCCGACGGGAACTAATGAAAAACTGTTTTTT. Protein: CAFPTGTNEKLFF.

The chain has TRBV2 and TRBJ1-2; D is unresolved. The CDR3 runs to 14 residues. V lost 3 bases, J lost 8 bases, and 16 bases lay in between. CDR1 and CDR2 from the germline V gene are SNHLY and FYNNEI. Here the CDR3 DNA reads TGTGCCAGCAGTGATTTGGCAGGCTCTATAGGCTACACCTTC. Translating gives CASSDLAGSIGYTF. The variable domain in full, with the rest retrieved from reference TRBV2 and TRBJ1-2, is EPEVTQTPSHQVTQMGQEVILRCVPISNHLYFYWYRQILGQKVEFLVSFYNNEISEKSEIFDDQFSVERPDGSNFTLKIRSTKLEDSAMYFCASSDLAGSIGYTFGSGTRLTVV.

The V and J genes are TRBV6-1 and TRBJ2-3, with 7 bases aligning to TRBD2. J was trimmed by 0 bases and V by 7 bases; bases with no gene match: 7. Per germline, CDR1 MNHNS and CDR2 SASEGT. CDR3 length: 15 residues. CDR3 in DNA: TGTGCCAGCACGAGGAGGACTAGTAGCACAGATACGCAGTATTTT. Its translation is CASTRRTSSTDTQYF.

The chain uses TRBV21-1 and TRBJ1-5. TRBV21-1 is an annotated pseudogene. This CDR3 has 15 amino acids. The CDR3 bases are TGTGCCAGCAGCAAAGGGGTCCCGAGGGATCAGCCCCAGCATTTT. Its translation is CASSKGVPRDQPQHF.

The chain combines TRBV5-4 with TRBJ1-6; no firm D call. The CDR3 is 13 residues long. V lost 4 bases and J lost 7, with 9 bases in between. Germline CDR1 reads SGHNT; CDR2 reads YYREEE (reference sequence). Here the CDR3 reads CASSTGGNSPLHF. As DNA, the CDR3 is TGTGCCAGCAGCACGGGAGGGAATTCACCCCTCCACTTT.

The CDR3 DNA reads as TGTGCCAGCAGCTTAGTAAGCTCACCCCTCCACTTT. Protein sequence: CASSLVSSPLHF. The rearrangement links TRBV7-2 to TRBJ1-6; D gene uncertain. The CDR3 is 12 amino acids. Germline-derived CDR1 and CDR2 are SGHTA and FQGNSA. Trimming left V 1 base short and J 10 bases short, with 5 bases between.

This clone was counted between two and nine times. The chain is built from TRBV7-2 and TRBJ1-5, with a tentative D call TRBD1 (6 bases). The V end was cut by 1 base, the J end by 7 bases, with 11 bases between. The CDR3 is 14 residues long. Germline values: CDR1 SGHTA, CDR2 FQGNSA. CDR3 sequence (DNA): TGTGCCAGCAGCTTAGATGGGGGCGGACAGCCCCAGCATTTT. Its translation is CASSLDGGGQPQHF.

The chain combines TRBV9 with TRBJ1-1; D is ambiguous. Germline CDR1 is SGDLS and CDR2 is YYNGEE. This CDR3 spans 14 amino acids. Trimming took 0 bases from V and 1 from J, leaving 7 bases between them. The CDR3 DNA is TGTGCCAGCAGCGTAGTTAGTACGAACACTGAAGCTTTCTTT. The encoded protein is CASSVVSTNTEAFF.

In the case of this clone: One end of the junction is discordant with germline, which a read error may explain. The chain uses TRBV7-3 and TRBJ2-2; D gene uncertain. The germline gives CDR1 SGHTA, CDR2 FQGTGA. The CDR3 has 14 amino acids. The CDR3 is CASSLIRDTGELFF. The CDR3, as DNA: TGTGCCAGTAGCTTAATCCGCGACACCGGGGAGCTGTTTTTT.